This T cell receptor beta chain was recovered during a study of T cells in Graves' hyperthyroidism and ophthalmopathy. Researchers amplified the TCR beta CDR3 regions from RNA transcripts. The HTBI primer set served for first-round RT-PCR of the TCR CDR3. TCRdb itself ran the multiplex PCR reads through MiXCR, one entry per CDR3 protein. The sample includes a few hundred thousand distinct CDR3 sequences, 22% of them seen just once. With regard to this clonotype: Its target is not known.

Ophthalmopathy patients all had a Clinical Activity Score of at least 3, a NOSPECS grade of at least 4 and disease under 3 months old. V shed 10 bases, J shed 3 bases, and the junction held 6 bases outside the gene matches. Germline V gives CDR1 KGHDR, CDR2 SFDVKD. This CDR3 comprises 14 residues. Study results and limitations: Also found in blood were most expanded thyroid clonotypes above 0.001.

V is TRBV24-1 and J is TRBJ2-1; 9 bases map to TRBD1. Sequenced material: blood. This TCR was recovered from a woman in her seventies with Graves' ophthalmopathy. The CDR3 nucleotides read TGTGCCACACAAACAGGGGGCGGCTACAATGAGCAGTTCTTC. Residues: CATQTGGGYNEQFF.